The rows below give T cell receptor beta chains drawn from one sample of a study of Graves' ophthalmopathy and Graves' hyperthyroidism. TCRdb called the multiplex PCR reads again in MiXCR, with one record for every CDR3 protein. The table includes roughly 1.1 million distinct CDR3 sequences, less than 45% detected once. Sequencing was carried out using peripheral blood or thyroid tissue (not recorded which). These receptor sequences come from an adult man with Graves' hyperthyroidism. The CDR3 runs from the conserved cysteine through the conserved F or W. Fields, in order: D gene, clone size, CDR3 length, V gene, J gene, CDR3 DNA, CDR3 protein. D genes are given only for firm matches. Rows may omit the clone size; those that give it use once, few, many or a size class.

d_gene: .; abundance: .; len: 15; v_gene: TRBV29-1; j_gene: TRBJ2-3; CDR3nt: TGCAGCGTTGATTGGTACGTTGGCGACACAGATACGCAGTATTTT; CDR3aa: CSVDWYVGDTDTQYF
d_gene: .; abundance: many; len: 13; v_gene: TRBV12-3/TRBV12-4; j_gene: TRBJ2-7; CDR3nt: TGTGCCAGCAGTCCGAATGGTGGCTACGAGCAGTACTTC; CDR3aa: CASSPNGGYEQYF
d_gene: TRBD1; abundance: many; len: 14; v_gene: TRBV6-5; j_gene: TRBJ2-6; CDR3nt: TGTGCCAGCGGACAGGGCTCTGGGGCCAACGTCCTGACTTTC; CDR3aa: CASGQGSGANVLTF
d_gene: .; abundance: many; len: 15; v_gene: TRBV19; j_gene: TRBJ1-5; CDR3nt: TGTGCCAGTAGCAAAATCCCAGTTATCAATCAGCCCCAGCATTTT; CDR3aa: CASSKIPVINQPQHF
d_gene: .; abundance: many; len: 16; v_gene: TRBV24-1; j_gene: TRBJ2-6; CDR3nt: TGTGCCACCGGTTCCGACAGCCACTCTGGGGCCAACGTCCTGACTTTC; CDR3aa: CATGSDSHSGANVLTF
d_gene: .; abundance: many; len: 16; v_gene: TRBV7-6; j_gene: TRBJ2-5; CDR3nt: TGTGCCAGCAGCTTAGGTACAGGGATCGGGGAAGAGACCCAGTACTTC; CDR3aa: CASSLGTGIGEETQYF
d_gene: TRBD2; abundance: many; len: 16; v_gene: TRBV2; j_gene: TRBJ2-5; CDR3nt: TGTGCCAGCACTTCTACACTAGCGGGGCCCCAAGAGACCCAGTACTTC; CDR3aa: CASTSTLAGPQETQYF
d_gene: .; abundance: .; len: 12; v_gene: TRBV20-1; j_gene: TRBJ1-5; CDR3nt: TGCAGTGCCCTGTGGCGGCAGGAGACCCAGCATTTT; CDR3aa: CSALWRQETQHF
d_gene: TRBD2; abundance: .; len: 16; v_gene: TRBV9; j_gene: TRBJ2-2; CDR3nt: TGTGCCAGCAGCTTCCGACTAGCGGGAGTGGGCGGGGAGCTGTTTTTT; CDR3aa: CASSFRLAGVGGELFF
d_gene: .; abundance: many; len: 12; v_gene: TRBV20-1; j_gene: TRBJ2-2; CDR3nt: TGCAGCGCGACAGGGAACACCGGGGAGCTGTTTTTT; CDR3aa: CSATGNTGELFF
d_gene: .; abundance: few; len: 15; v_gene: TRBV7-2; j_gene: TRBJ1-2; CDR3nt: TGTGCCAGCAGCTTATCGTCAGCTGCCCTCTATGGCTACACCTTC; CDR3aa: CASSLSSAALYGYTF
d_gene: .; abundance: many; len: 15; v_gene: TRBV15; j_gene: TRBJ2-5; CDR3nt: TGTGCCACCAGCAGAGATATAGGGCCTCAAGAGACCCAGTACTTC; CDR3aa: CATSRDIGPQETQYF
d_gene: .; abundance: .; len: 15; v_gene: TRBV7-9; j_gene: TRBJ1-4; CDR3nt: TGTGCCAGCGGCATCACCAGAGCCGTGGGTGAAAAACTGTTTTTT; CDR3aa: CASGITRAVGEKLFF
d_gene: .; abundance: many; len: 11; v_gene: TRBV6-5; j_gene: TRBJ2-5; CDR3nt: TGTGCCAGCACCCTGGGGGAGACCCAGTACTTC; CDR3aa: CASTLGETQYF